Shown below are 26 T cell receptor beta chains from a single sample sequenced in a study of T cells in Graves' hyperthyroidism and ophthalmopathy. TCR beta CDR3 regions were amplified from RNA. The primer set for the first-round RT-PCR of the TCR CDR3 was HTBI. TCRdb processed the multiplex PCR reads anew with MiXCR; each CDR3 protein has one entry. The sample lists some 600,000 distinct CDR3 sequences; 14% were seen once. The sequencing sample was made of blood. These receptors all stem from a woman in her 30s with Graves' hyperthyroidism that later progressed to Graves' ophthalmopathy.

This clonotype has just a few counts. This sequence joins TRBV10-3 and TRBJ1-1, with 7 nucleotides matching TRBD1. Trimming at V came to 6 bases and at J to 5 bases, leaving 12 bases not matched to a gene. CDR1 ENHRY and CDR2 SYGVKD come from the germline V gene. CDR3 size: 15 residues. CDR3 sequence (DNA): TGTGCCATCAGGACCCCAGGACAGGATACAACTGAAGCTTTCTTT. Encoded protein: CAIRTPGQDTTEAFF.

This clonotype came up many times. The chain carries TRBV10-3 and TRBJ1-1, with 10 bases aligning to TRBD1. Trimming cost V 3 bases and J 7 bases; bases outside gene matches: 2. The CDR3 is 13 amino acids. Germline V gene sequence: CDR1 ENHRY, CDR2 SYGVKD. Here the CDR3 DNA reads TGTGCCATCAGTGAAAGGGACAGGGGTGAAGCTTTCTTT. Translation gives CAISERDRGEAFF.

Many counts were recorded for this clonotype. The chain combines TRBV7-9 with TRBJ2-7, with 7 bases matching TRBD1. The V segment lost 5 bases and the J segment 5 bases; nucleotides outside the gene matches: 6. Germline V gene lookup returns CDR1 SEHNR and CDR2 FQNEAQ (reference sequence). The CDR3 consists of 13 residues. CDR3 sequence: CASSQQGTDEQYF. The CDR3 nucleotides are TGTGCCAGCAGCCAACAGGGGACAGACGAGCAGTACTTC.

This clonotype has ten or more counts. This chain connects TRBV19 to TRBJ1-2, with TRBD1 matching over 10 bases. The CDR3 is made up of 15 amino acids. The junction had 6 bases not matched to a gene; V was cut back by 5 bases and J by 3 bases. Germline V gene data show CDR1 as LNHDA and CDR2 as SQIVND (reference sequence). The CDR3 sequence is CASSATGTGDYGYTF. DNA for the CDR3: TGTGCCAGTAGTGCCACCGGGACAGGGGACTATGGCTACACCTTC.

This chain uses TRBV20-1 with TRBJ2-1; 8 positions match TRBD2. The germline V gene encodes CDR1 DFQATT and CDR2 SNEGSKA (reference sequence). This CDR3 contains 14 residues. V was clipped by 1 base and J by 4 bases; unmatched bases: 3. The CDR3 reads CSARGPSGYNEQFF. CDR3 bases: TGCAGTGCTAGAGGGCCTAGCGGGTACAATGAGCAGTTCTTC.

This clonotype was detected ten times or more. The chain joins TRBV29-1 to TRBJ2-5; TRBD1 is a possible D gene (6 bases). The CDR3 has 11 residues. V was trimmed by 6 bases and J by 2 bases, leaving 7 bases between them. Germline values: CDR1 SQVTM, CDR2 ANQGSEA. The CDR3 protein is CSVDSQETQYF. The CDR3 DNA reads TGCAGCGTGGACAGTCAAGAGACCCAGTACTTC.

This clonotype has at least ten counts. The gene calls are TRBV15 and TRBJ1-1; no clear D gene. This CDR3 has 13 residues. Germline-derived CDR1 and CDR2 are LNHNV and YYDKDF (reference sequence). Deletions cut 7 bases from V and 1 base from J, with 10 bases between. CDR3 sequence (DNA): TGTGCCACCACCCTCCGAACGAACACTGAAGCTTTCTTT. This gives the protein CATTLRTNTEAFF.

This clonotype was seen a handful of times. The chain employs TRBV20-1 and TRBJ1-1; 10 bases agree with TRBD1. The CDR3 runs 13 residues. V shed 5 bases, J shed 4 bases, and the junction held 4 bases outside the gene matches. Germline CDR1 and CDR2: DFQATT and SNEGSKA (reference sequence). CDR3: CSAQTGGLTEAFF. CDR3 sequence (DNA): TGCAGTGCTCAGACAGGGGGCCTCACTGAAGCTTTCTTT.

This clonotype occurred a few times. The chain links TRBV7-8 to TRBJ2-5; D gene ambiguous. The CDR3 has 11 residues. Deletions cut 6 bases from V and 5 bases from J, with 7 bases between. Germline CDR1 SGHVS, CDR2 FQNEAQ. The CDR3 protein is CASRRLETQYF. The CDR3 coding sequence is TGTGCCAGCAGAAGGTTGGAGACCCAGTACTTC. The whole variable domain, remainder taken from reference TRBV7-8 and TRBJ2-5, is GAGVSQSPRYKVAKRGQDVALRCDPISGHVSLFWYQQALGQGPEFLTYFQNEAQLDKSGLPSDRFFAERPEGSVSTLKIQRTQQEDSAVYLCASRRLETQYFGPGTRLLVL.

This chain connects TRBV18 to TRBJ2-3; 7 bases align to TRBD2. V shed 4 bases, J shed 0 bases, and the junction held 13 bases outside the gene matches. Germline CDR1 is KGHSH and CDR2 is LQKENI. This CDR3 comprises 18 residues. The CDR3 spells CASSQTFLADASTDTQYF. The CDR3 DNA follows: TGTGCCAGCTCACAAACCTTCCTAGCGGATGCTAGCACAGATACGCAGTATTTT. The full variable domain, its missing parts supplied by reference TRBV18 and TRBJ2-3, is NAGVMQNPRHLVRRRGQEARLRCSPMKGHSHVYWYRQLPEEGLKFMVYLQKENIIDESGMPKERFSAEFPKEGPSILRIQQVVRGDSAAYFCASSQTFLADASTDTQYFGPGTRLTVL.

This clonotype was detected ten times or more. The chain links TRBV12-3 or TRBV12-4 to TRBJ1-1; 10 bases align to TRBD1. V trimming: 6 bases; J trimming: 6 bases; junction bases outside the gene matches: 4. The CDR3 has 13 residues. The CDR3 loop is CASRTGTGAEAFF. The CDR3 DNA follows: TGTGCCAGCAGAACCGGGACAGGGGCTGAAGCTTTCTTT.

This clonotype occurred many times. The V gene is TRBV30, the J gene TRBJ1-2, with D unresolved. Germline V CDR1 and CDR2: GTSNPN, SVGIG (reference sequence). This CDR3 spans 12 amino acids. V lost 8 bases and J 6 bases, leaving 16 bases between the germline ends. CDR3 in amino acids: CAVSGTVDGYTF. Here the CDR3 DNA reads TGTGCCGTCTCCGGCACAGTGGATGGCTACACCTTC.

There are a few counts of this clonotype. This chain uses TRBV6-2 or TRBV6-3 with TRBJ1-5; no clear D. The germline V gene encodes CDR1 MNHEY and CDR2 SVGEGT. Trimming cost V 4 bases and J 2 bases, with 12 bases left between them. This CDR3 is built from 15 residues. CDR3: CASSSLPRGNQPQHF. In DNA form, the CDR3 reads TGTGCCAGCAGTTCCCTTCCCCGGGGCAATCAGCCCCAGCATTTT.

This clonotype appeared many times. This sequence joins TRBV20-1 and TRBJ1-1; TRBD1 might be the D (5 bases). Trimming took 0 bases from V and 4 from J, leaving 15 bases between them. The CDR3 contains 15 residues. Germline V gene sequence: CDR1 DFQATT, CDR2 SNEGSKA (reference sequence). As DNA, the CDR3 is TGCAGTGCTAGAGATCTCGGGGCCTGGGGCACTGAAGCTTTCTTT. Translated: CSARDLGAWGTEAFF.

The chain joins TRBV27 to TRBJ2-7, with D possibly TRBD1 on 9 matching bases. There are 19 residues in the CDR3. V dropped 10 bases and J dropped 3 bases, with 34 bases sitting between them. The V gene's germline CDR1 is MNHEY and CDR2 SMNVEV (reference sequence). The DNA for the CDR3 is TGTGCCACCCTCCGCTTCTCCTGGAAGGACAGGGGACTAGGCTACGAGCAGTACTTC. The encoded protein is CATLRFSWKDRGLGYEQYF.

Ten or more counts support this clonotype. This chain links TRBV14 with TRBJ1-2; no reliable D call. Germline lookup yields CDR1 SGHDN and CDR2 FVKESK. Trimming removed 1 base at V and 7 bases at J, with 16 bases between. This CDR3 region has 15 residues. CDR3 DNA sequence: TGTGCCAGCAGCCAAGTGGCGGGGATAGCGCTTGGCTACACCTTC. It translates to CASSQVAGIALGYTF.

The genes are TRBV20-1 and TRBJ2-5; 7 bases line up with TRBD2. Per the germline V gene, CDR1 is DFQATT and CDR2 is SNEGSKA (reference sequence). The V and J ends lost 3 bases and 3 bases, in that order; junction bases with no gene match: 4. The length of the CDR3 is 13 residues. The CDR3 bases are TGCAGTGCTAGGGGGAGGGCCAAAGAGACCCAGTACTTC. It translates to CSARGRAKETQYF.

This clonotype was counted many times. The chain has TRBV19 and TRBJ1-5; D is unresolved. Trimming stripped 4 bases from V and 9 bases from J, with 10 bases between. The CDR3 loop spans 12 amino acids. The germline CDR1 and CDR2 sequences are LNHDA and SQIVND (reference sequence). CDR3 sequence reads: CASSNSPGPQHF. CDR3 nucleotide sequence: TGTGCCAGTAGTAACTCCCCCGGGCCCCAGCATTTT.

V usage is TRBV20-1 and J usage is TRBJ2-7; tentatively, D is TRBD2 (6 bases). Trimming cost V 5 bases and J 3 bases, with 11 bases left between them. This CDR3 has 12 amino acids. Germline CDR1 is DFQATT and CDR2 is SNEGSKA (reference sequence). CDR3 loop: CSAPGLLYEQYF. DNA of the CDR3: TGCAGTGCTCCGGGACTCCTCTACGAGCAGTACTTC.

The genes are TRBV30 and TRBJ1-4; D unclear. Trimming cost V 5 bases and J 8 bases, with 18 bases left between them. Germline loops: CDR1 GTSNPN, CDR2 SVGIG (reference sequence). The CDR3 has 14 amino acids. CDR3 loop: CAWDSGTEGEKLFF. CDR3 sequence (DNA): TGTGCCTGGGACTCGGGCACCGAAGGGGAAAAACTGTTTTTT. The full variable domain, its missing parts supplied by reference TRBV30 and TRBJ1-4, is SQTIHQWPATLVQPVGSPLSLECTVEGTSNPNLYWYRQAAGRGLQLLFYSVGIGQISSEVPQNLSASRPQDRQFILSSKKLLLSDSGFYLCAWDSGTEGEKLFFGSGTQLSVL.

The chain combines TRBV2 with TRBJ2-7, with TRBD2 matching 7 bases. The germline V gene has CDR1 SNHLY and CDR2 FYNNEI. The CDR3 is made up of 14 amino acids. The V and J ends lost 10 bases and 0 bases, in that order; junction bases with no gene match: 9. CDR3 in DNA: TGTGCCAACTACGGCCGCGGGAGCTCCTACGAGCAGTACTTC. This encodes CANYGRGSSYEQYF.

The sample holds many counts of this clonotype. CDR3 amino acids: CASKTSTDTQYF. DNA of the CDR3: TGTGCCAGCAAGACTAGCACAGATACGCAGTATTTT. The chain joins TRBV2 to TRBJ2-3; no firm D call. V was clipped by 7 bases and J by 0 bases, with 5 bases between them. Germline CDR1 reads SNHLY; CDR2 reads FYNNEI. CDR3 length: 12 residues.

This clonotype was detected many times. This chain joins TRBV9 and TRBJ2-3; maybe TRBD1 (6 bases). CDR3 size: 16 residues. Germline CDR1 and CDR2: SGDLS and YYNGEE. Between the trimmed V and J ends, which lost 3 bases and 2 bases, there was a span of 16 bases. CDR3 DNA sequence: TGTGCCAGCAGCGCGACGGGACAACTCTCCACAGATACGCAGTATTTT. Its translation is CASSATGQLSTDTQYF.

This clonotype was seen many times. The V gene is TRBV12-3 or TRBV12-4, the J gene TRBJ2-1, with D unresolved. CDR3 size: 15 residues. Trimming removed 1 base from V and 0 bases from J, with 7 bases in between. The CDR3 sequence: CASSLDRSSYNEQFF. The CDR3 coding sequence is TGTGCCAGCAGTTTAGACCGGAGCTCCTACAATGAGCAGTTCTTC.

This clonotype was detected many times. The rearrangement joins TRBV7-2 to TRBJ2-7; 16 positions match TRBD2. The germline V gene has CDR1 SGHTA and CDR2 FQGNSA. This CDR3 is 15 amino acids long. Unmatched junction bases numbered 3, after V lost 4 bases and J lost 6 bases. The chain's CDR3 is CASSSGLAGGPEQYF. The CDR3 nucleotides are TGTGCCAGCAGCTCGGGACTAGCGGGAGGGCCCGAGCAGTACTTC.

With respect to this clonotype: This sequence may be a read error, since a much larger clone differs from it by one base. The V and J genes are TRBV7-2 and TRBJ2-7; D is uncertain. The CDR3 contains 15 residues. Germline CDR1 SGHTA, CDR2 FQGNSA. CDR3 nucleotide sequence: TGTGCCAGCAGCTTAGCATCCGCCATTCCCTACGAGCGGTACTTC. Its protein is CASSLASAIPYERYF.